These 4 T cell receptor beta chains were all obtained from the same sample, sequenced in a study of blood T cell repertoires in COVID-19. Generated by immunoSEQ multiplex PCR, the TCRdb table keeps only in-frame clones and is missing some. The profile shows about 80,000 clones, approximately 78% of them singletons. What was sequenced was peripheral blood. These receptors originate from a woman older than 75 with acute or convalescent COVID-19.

This chain uses TRBV10-3 with TRBJ1-1, with TRBD1 matching 8 bases. The germline CDR1 and CDR2 sequences are ENHRY and SYGVKD. The CDR3 consists of 15 residues. The trim removed 3 bases at V and 1 base at J, leaving 4 bases unmatched. The chain's CDR3 is CAISDLDRGNTEAFF. For the CDR3, the DNA is TGTGCCATCAGTGACCTAGACAGGGGGAACACTGAAGCTTTCTTT.

V and J are TRBV6-5 and TRBJ1-5; D gene ambiguous. Germline-derived CDR1 and CDR2 are MNHEY and SVGAGI. Trimming took off 5 bases at V and 6 bases at J, with 14 bases between the two ends. The CDR3 is made up of 14 amino acids. CDR3: CASSMTGWRQPQHF. The CDR3 DNA reads TGTGCCAGCAGTATGACGGGGTGGCGTCAGCCCCAGCATTTT.

This chain links TRBV15 with TRBJ1-4; a weak D match, TRBD1 (6 bases). The CDR3 loop spans 16 amino acids. CDR1 and CDR2 (germline): LNHNV, YYDKDF (reference sequence). Between the trimmed V and J ends, which lost 8 bases and 5 bases, there was a span of 21 bases. The DNA for the CDR3 is TGTGCCACCCGACCATCGCCAGGGGCCCGGAATGAAAAACTGTTTTTT. Translated: CATRPSPGARNEKLFF.

The rearrangement joins TRBV6-5 to TRBJ1-3; D is ambiguous. Germline loops: CDR1 MNHEY, CDR2 SVGAGI. There are 14 residues in the CDR3. V lost 8 bases and J lost 0, with 11 bases in between. The CDR3 loop is CASVSSVSGNTIYF. The CDR3 coding sequence is TGTGCCAGCGTATCGTCAGTCTCTGGAAACACCATATATTTT.